The TCR beta chain under discussion was sequenced for a study of blood T cell repertoires in COVID-19. Study-wide context: The United States, Italy and Spain supplied acute and convalescent COVID-19 samples. The cDNA or gDNA used as material had been derived from T cells, B-cell-depleted T cells, or PBMCs.

The CDR3 spans 11 residues. V lost 7 bases, J lost 2 bases, and 6 bases lay in between. Germline V lookup: CDR1 MNHEY, CDR2 SVGAGI. Original data processing: How many nucleated cells were present was estimated from reference gene primer amplification. Here immunoSEQ multiplex PCR was the method, and the copy in TCRdb shows in-frame clones only, minus some. That table is the source of V, J and clone size, and D and trimming were worked out from the DNA. The sample gives approximately 90,000 clones, approximately 80% of which show up once; around 50% is in the top ten. This sequence was found in a human donor in a cohort sampled during active COVID-19. Sequenced sample: peripheral blood. This sequence joins TRBV6-5 and TRBJ2-7; perhaps TRBD1 as D (5 bases). CDR3 nucleotide sequence: TGTGCCAGCACCAGGGCCTACGAGCAGTACTTC. This encodes CASTRAYEQYF.